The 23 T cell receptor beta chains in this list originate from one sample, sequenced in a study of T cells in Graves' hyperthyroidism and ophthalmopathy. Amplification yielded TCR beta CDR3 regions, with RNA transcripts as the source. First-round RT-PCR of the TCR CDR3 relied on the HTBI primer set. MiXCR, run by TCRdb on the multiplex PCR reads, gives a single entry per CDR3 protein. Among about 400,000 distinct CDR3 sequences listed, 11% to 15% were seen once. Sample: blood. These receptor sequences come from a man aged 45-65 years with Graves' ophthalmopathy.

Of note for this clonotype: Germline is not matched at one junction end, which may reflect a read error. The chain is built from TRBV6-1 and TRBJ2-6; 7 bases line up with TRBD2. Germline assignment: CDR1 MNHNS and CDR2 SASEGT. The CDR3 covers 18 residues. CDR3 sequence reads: CASGDSGWGVSGANVLTF. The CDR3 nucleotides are TGTGCCAGCGGTGATAGCGGGTGGGGTGTCTCTGGGGCCAACGTCCTGACTTTC.

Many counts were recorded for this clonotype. Written as DNA, the CDR3 is TGTGCCAGCAGTTCCCTCGCGGGAGAGACCGATACGCAGTATTTT. It translates to CASSSLAGETDTQYF. The chain employs TRBV12-3 or TRBV12-4 and TRBJ2-3; 7 bases are a match to TRBD2. J lost 6 bases, V lost 4 bases, and 10 bases had no gene match. The CDR3 totals 15 residues.

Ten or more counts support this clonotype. CDR3 DNA sequence: TGTGCCATCAGTCAACCCCCGGGACACTACTACAATGAGCAGTTCTTC. It codes for CAISQPPGHYYNEQFF. This chain uses TRBV10-3 with TRBJ2-1, with D maybe TRBD1 (6 bases). V was cut by 5 bases and J by 3 bases, with 17 bases left in between. CDR1 ENHRY and CDR2 SYGVKD come from the germline V gene. The CDR3 loop spans 16 amino acids.

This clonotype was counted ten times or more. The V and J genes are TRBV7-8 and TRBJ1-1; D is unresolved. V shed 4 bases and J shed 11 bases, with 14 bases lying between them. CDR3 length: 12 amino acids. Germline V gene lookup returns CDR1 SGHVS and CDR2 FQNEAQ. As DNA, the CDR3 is TGTGCCAGCAGCTCCCCGGGCAATAGGGCTTTCTTT. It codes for CASSSPGNRAFF.

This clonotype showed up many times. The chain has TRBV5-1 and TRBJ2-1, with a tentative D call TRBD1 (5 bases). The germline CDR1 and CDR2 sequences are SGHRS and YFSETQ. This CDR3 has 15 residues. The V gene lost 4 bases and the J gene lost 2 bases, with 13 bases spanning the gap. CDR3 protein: CASSADSIAYNEQFF. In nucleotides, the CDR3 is TGCGCCAGCAGCGCAGACAGTATCGCCTACAATGAGCAGTTCTTC.

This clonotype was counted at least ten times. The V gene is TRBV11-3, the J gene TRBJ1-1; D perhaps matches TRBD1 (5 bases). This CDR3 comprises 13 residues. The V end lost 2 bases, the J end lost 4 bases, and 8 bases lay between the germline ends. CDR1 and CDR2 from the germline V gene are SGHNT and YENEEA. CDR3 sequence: CASSLLTGTEAFF. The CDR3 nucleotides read TGTGCCAGCAGCTTATTAACAGGCACTGAAGCTTTCTTT.

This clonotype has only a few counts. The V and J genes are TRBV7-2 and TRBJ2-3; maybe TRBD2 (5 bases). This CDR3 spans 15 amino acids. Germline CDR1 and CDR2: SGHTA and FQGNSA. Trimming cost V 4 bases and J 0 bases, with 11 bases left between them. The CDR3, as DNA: TGTGCCAGCAGCTATCAATGGACTAGCACAGATACGCAGTATTTT. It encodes CASSYQWTSTDTQYF.

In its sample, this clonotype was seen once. DNA for the CDR3: TGTGCCAGCCGAAACCTACTACAGGTTTCTTCACAGTTCTTC. The encoded protein is CASRNLLQVSSQFF. V gene TRBV6-2 or TRBV6-3 combines with J gene TRBJ2-1; TRBD1 is a possible D gene (5 bases). Trimming took 8 bases from V and 13 from J, leaving 24 bases between them. The CDR3 extends over 14 amino acids. CDR1 is MNHEY and CDR2 is SVGEGT in the germline V gene.

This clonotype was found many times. CDR3 amino acids: CASSWTGTSGINEQFF. In DNA, the CDR3 is TGTGCCAGCAGCTGGACCGGGACTAGCGGGATAAATGAGCAGTTCTTC. The J gene is TRBJ2-1, the V gene TRBV11-1, with 13 bases aligning to TRBD2. V lost 4 bases to trimming and J lost 7 bases; unmatched junction nucleotides: 7. This CDR3 is 16 amino acids long. From germline, CDR1 is SGHAT and CDR2 FQDESV (reference sequence).

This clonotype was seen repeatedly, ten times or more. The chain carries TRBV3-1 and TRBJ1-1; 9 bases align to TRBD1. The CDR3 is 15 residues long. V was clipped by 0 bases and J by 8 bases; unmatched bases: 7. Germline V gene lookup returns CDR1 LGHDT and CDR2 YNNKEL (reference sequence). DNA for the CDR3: TGTGCCAGCAGCCAAGATATTGCCGGGACAGGGGAAGCTTTCTTT. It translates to CASSQDIAGTGEAFF.

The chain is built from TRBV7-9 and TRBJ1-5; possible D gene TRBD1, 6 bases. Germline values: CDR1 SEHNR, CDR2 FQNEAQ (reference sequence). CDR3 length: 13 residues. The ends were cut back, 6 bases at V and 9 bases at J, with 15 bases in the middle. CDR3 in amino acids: CASRGQVTGPQHF. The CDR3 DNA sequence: TGTGCCAGCAGGGGGCAGGTGACAGGGCCCCAGCATTTT. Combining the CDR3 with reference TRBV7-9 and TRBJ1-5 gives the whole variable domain DTGVSQNPRHKITKRGQNVTFRCDPISEHNRLYWYRQTLGQGPEFLTYFQNEAQLEKSRLLSDRFSAERPKGSFSTLEIQRTEQGDSAMYLCASRGQVTGPQHFGDGTRLSIL.

The CDR3 DNA reads as TGCAGTGAACTAGCAGTAGCCAAAAACATTCAGTACTTC. Amino acids: CSELAVAKNIQYF. The V call is TRBV20-1, the J call TRBJ2-4; maybe TRBD2 (6 bases). V was clipped by 7 bases and J by 0 bases, with 10 bases between them. The CDR3 contains 13 residues. Germline V gives CDR1 DFQATT, CDR2 SNEGSKA (reference sequence).

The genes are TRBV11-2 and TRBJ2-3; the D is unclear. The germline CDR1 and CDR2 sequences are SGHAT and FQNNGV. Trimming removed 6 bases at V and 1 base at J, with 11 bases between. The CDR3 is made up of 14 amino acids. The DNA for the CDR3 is TGTGCCAGCAGTCCCCCGTGGGGCACAGATACGCAGTATTTT. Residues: CASSPPWGTDTQYF.

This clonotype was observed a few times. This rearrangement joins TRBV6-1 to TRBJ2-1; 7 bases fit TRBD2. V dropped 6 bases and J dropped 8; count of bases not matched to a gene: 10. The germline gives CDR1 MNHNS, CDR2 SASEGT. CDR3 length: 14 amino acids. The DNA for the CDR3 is TGTGCCAGCAGCCAGGGACCCGCGGGGGATGAGCAGTTCTTC. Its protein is CASSQGPAGDEQFF.

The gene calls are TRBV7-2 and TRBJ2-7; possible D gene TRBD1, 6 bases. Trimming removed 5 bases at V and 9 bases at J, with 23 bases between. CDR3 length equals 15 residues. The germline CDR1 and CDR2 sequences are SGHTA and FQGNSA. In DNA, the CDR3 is TGTGCCAGCAGCCGCCGGGACAAAGAAAGTACGACGCAGTACTTC. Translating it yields CASSRRDKESTTQYF.

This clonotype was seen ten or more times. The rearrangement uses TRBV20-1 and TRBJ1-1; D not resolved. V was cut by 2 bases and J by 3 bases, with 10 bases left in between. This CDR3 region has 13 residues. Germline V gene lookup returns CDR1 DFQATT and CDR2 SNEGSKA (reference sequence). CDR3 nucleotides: TGCAGTGCTAGAAAAGACACTCACACTGAAGCTTTCTTT. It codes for CSARKDTHTEAFF.

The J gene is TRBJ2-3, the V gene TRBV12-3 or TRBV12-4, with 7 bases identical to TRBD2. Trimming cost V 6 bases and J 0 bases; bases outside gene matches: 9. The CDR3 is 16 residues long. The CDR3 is CASSHRSGTSTDTQYF. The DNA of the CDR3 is TGTGCCAGCAGCCACCGGAGCGGGACTAGCACAGATACGCAGTATTTT.

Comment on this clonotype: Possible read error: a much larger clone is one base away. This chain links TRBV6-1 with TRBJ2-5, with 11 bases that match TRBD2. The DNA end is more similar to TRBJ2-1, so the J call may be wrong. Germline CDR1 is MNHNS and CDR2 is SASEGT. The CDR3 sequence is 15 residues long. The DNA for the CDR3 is TGTGCCAGCAGTGGCGGGACTAGCGGCGAAGAGACCCAGTTCTTC. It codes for CASSGGTSGEETQFF.

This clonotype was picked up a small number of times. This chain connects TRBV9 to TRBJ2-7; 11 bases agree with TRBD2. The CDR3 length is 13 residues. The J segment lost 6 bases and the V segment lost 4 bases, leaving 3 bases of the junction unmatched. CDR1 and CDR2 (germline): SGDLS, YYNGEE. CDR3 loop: CASSLAGGGEQYF. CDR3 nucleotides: TGTGCCAGCAGCCTAGCGGGAGGAGGCGAGCAGTACTTC.

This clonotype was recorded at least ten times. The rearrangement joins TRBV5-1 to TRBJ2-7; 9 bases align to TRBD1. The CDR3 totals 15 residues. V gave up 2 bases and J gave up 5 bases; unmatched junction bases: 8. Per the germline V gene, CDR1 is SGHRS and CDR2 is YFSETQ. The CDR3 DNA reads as TGCGCCAGCAGCTTCCGGGACAGGGTTTCAGACGAGCAGTACTTC. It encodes CASSFRDRVSDEQYF. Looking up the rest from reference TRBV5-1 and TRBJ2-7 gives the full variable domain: KAGVTQTPRYLIKTRGQQVTLSCSPISGHRSVSWYQQTPGQGLQFLFEYFSETQRNKGNFPGRFSGRQFSNSRSEMNVSTLELGDSALYLCASSFRDRVSDEQYFGPGTRLTVT.

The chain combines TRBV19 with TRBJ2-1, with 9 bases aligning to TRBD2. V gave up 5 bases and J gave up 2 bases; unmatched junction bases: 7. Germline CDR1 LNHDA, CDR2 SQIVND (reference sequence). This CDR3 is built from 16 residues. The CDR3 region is CASSGQLAGTYNEQFF. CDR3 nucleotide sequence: TGTGCCAGTAGTGGCCAACTAGCGGGCACCTACAATGAGCAGTTCTTC.

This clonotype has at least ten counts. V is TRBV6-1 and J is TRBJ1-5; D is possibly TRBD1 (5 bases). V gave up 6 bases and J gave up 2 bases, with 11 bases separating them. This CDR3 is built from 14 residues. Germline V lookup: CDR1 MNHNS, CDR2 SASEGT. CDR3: CASSLGDRNQPQHF. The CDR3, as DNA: TGTGCCAGCAGCTTGGGGGATCGCAATCAGCCCCAGCATTTT.

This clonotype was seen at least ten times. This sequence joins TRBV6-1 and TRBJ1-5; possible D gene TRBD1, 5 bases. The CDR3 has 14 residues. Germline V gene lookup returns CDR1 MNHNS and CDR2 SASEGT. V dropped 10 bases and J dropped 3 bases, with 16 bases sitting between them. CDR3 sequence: CATERGRVNQPQHF. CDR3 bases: TGTGCCACGGAACGGGGCAGGGTCAATCAGCCCCAGCATTTT.